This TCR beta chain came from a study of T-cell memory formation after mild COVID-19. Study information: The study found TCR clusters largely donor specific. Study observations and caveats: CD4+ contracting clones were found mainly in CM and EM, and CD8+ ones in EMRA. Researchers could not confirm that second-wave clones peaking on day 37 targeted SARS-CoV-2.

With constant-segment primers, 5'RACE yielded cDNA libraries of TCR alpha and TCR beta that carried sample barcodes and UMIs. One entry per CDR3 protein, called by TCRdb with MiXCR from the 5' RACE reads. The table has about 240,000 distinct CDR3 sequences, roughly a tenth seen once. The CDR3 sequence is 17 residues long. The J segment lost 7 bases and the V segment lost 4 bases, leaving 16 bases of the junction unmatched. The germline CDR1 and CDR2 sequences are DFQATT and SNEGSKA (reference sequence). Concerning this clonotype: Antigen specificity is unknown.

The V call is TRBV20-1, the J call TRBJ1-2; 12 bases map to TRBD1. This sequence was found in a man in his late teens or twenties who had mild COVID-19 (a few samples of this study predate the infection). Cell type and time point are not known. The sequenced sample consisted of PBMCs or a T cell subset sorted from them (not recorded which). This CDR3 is CSANLGDRGRASPGYTF. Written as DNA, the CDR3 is TGCAGTGCTAATTTAGGGGACAGGGGGCGCGCCAGCCCTGGCTACACCTTC.